This TCR beta chain was captured in a study of OX40 agonist ivuxolimab in advanced cancers. The assay was immunoSEQ multiplex PCR, and TCRdb's table has in-frame clones only and misses some. The sample includes 60,000 to 75,000 clones, roughly nine tenths of them seen just once. The CDR3 sequence is 16 residues long. The germline gives CDR1 SGHDT, CDR2 YYEEEE. Trimming at V came to 0 bases and at J to 6 bases, leaving 9 bases not matched to a gene. The chain is built from TRBV5-6 and TRBJ2-3; 8 nucleotides line up with TRBD2. Sequencing was performed on CD4+ or CD8+ T cells sorted from blood, taken in a trial of the OX40 agonist ivuxolimab. This TCR derives from an adult with an advanced solid tumor such as melanoma, head and neck, liver or kidney cancer. The CDR3 DNA sequence: TGTGCCAGCAGCTTGGTGGGACTAGGAGTGCCGGATACGCAGTATTTT. Its protein product is CASSLVGLGVPDTQYF.